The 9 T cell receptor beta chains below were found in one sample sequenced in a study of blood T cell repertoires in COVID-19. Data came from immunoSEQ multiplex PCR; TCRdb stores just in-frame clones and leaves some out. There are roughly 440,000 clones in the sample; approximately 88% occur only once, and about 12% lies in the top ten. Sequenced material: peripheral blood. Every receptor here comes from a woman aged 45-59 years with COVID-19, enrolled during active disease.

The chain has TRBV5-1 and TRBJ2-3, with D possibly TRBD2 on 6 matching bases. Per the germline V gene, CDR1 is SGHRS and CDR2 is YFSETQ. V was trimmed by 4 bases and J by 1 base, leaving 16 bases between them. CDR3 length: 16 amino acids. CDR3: CASSLQRAVGTDTQYF. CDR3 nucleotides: TGCGCCAGCAGCCTTCAGCGGGCCGTTGGCACAGATACGCAGTATTTT.

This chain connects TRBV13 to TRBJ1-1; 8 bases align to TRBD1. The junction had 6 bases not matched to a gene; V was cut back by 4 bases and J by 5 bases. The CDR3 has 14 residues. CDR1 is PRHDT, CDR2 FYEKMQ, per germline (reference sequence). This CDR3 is CASSSPTGETEAFF. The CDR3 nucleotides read TGTGCCAGCAGCTCCCCGACAGGGGAGACTGAAGCTTTCTTT.

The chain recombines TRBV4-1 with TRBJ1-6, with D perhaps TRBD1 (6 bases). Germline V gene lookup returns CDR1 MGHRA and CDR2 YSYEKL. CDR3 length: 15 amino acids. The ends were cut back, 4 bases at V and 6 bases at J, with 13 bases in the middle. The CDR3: CASSPHQGFNSPLHF. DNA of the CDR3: TGCGCCAGCAGCCCACACCAGGGGTTTAATTCACCCCTCCACTTT.

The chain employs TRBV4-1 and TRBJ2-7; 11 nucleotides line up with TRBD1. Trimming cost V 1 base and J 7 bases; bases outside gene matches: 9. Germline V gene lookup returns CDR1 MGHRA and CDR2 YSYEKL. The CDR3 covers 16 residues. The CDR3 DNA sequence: TGCGCCAGCAGCCAAGGAAAAGGGACAGGGGGTAGTGAGCAGTACTTC. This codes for CASSQGKGTGGSEQYF.

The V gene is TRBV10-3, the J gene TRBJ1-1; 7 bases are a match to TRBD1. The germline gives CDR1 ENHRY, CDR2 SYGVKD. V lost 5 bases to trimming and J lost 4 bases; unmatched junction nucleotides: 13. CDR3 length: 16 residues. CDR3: CAISTTRQGDSTEAFF. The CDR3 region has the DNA TGTGCCATCAGTACGACGCGACAGGGAGATAGCACTGAAGCTTTCTTT.

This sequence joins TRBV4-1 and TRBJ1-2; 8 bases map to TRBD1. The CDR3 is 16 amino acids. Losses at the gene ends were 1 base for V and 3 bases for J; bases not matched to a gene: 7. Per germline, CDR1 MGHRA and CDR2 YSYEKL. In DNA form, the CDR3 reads TGCGCCAGCAGCCAAGCGATAGACAGGGGCCACTATGGCTACACCTTC. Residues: CASSQAIDRGHYGYTF.

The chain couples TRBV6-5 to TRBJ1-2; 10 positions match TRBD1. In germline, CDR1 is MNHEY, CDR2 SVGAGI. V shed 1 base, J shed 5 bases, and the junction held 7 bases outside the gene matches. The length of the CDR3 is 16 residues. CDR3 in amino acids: CASSYLPGTGEYGYTF. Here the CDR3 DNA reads TGTGCCAGCAGTTACTTACCCGGGACAGGGGAGTATGGCTACACCTTC.

The CDR3 sequence: CASSELSPSGGAYGYTF. Here the CDR3 DNA reads TGTGCCAGCAGTGAGTTGAGTCCATCAGGGGGCGCATATGGCTACACCTTC. The V call is TRBV2, the J call TRBJ1-2, with 8 nucleotides matching TRBD1. Trimming at V came to 3 bases and at J to 5 bases, leaving 14 bases not matched to a gene. This CDR3 spans 17 amino acids. CDR1 and CDR2 from the germline V gene are SNHLY and FYNNEI.

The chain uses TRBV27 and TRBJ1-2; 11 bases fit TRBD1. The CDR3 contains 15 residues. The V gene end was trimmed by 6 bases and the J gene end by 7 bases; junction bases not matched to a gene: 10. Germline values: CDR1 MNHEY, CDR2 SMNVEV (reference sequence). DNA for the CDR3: TGTGCCAGCAGCCGACTCGGGACAGGGGGTGGTGGCTACACCTTC. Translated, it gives CASSRLGTGGGGYTF.